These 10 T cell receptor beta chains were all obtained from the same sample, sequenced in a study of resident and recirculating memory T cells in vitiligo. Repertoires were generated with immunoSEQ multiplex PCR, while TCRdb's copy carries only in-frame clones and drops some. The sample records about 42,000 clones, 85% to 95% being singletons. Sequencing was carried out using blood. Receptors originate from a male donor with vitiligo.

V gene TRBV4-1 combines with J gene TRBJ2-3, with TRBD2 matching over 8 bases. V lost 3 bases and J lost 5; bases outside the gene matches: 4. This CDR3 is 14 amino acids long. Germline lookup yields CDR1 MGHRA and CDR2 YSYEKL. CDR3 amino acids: CASSHGGARDTQYF. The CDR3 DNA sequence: TGCGCCAGCAGCCACGGGGGGGCGAGAGATACGCAGTATTTT.

CDR3 amino acids: CASSDGGAVQYF. The CDR3 nucleotides are TGTGCCAGCAGTGATGGGGGGGCGGTTCAGTACTTC. The chain couples TRBV25-1 to TRBJ2-4, with D maybe TRBD2 (7 bases). V lost 3 bases, J lost 11 bases, and 11 bases lay in between. Germline CDR1 and CDR2: MGHDK and SYGVNS. The length of the CDR3 is 12 residues.

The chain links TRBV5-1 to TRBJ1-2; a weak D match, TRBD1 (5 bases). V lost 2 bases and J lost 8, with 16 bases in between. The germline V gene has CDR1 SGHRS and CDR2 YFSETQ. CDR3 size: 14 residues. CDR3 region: CASSFVGGTAGYTF. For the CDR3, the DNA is TGCGCCAGCAGCTTCGTCGGGGGAACGGCGGGCTACACCTTC.

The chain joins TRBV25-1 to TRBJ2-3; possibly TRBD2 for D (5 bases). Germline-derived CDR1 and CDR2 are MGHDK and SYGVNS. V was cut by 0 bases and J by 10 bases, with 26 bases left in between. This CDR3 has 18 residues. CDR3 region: CASSEYPFPDSHLSAQYF. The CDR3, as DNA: TGTGCCAGCAGTGAATATCCCTTCCCGGACTCCCACCTTTCGGCGCAGTATTTT.

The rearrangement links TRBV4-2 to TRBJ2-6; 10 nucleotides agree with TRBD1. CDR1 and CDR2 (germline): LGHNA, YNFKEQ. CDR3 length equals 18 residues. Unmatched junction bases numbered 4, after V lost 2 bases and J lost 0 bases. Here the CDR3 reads CASSQFGTGDSGANVLTF. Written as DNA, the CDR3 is TGTGCCAGCAGCCAATTCGGGACAGGGGACTCTGGGGCCAACGTCCTGACTTTC.

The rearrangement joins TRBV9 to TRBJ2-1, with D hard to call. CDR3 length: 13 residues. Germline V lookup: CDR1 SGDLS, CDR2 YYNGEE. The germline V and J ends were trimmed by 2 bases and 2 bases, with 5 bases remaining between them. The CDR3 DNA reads TGTGCCAGCAGCGTCCAAACCTACAATGAGCAGTTCTTC. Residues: CASSVQTYNEQFF. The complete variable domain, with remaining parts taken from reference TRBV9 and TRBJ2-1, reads DSGVTQTPKHLITATGQRVTLRCSPRSGDLSVYWYQQSLDQGLQFLIQYYNGEERAKGNILERFSAQQFPDLHSELNLSSLELGDSALYFCASSVQTYNEQFFGPGTRLTVL.

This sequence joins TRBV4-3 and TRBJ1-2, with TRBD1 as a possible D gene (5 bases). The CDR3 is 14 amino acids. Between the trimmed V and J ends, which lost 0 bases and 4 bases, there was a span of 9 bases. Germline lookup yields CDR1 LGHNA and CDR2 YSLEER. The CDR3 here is CASSQDLRGYGYTF. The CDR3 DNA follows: TGCGCCAGCAGCCAAGATTTAAGGGGCTATGGCTACACCTTC.

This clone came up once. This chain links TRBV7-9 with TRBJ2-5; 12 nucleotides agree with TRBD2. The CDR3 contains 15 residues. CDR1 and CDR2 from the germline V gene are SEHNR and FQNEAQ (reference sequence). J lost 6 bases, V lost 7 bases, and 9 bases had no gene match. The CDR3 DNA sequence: TGTGCCAGCACCCCTCCGGGACTAGCGGGTCAGACCCAGTACTTC. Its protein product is CASTPPGLAGQTQYF.

CDR3 amino acids: CASREQATYNQPQHF. CDR3 sequence (DNA): TGTGCCAGCAGAGAACAGGCGACCTACAATCAGCCCCAGCATTTT. V usage is TRBV2 and J usage is TRBJ1-5; TRBD1 is a possible D gene (5 bases). The CDR3 consists of 15 residues. CDR1 is SNHLY and CDR2 is FYNNEI in the germline V gene. Trimming removed 6 bases from V and 3 bases from J, with 15 bases in between.

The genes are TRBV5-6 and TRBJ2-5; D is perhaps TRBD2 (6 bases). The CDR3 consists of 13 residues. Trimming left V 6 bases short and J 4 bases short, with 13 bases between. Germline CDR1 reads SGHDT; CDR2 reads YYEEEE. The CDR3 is CASTPEGGETQYF. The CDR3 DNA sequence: TGTGCCAGCACCCCAGAGGGAGGAGAGACCCAGTACTTC.